The T cell receptor beta chain described here comes from a study of a mutant IDH1 vaccine in newly diagnosed glioma. Background on the study: Patients came in for eight vaccinations, in weeks 1, 3, 5, 7, 11, 15, 19 and 23. Therapy received beforehand was radiotherapy, temozolomide, or both, with most patients given both. Averaging roughly 40 years of age, treated patients were approximately 62% male and around 40% female. Notes on the study in general: Pseudoprogression showed no apparent link to changes in top peripheral T cell clonotypes.

V was cut by 3 bases and J by 2 bases, with 13 bases left in between. CDR3 size: 15 residues. CDR1 and CDR2 (germline): GTSNPN, SVGIG (reference sequence). Time point indicated: week 11, during vaccination. The content of each vaccine dose was 300 ug of mutant IDH1 20-mer peptide, and topical imiquimod accompanied it. Clones were sequenced by immunoSEQ multiplex PCR, and TCRdb holds only the in-frame ones, with some missing. This table holds approximately 110,000 clones, 85% to 90% found once. A remark on this clone: What it recognizes is unknown.

The clonotype was recovered from a woman aged 45-59 years with glioma. This sequence joins TRBV30 and TRBJ1-4; D perhaps matches TRBD1 (5 bases). The sample was PBMCs, taken from a glioma patient whose treatment included an IDH1 peptide vaccine. The CDR3: CAWSRWGDTNEKLFF. The CDR3 nucleotides are TGTGCCTGGAGCCGGTGGGGGGACACTAATGAAAAACTGTTTTTT.